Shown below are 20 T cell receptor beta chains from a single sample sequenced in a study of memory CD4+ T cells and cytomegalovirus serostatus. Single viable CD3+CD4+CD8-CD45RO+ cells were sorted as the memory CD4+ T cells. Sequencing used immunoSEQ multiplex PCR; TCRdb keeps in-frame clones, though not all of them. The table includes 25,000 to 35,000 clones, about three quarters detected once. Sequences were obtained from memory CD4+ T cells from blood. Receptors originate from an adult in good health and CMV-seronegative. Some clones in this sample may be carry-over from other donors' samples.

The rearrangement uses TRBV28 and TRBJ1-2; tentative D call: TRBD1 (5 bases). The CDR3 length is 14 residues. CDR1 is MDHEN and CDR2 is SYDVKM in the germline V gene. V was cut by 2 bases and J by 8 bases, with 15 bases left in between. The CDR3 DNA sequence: TGTGCCAGCAGTTTAGGTGGGGGGGTGCAGGGCTACACCTTC. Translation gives CASSLGGGVQGYTF.

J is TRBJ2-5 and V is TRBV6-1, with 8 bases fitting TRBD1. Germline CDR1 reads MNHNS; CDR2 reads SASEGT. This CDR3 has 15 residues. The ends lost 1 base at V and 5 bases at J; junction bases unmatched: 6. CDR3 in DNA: TGTGCCAGCAGTGAAGGACAGGGGAAGAGGGAGACCCAGTACTTC. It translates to CASSEGQGKRETQYF.

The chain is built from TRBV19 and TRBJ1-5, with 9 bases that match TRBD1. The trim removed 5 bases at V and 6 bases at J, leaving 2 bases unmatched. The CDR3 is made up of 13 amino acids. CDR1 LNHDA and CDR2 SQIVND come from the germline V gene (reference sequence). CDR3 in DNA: TGTGCCAGTAGTCAGACAGGGGGTCAGCCCCAGCATTTT. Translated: CASSQTGGQPQHF.

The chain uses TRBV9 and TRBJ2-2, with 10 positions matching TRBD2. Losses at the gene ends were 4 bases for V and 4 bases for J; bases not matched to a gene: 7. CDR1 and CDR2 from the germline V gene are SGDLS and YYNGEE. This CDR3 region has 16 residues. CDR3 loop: CASSMLAGDLTGELFF. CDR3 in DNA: TGTGCCAGCAGCATGCTAGCGGGGGACCTCACCGGGGAGCTGTTTTTT.

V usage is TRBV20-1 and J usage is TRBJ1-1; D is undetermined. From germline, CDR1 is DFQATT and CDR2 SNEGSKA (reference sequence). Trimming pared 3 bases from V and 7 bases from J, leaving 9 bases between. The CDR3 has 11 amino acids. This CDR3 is CSASSRFEAFF. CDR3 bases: TGCAGTGCTAGTAGCAGGTTTGAAGCTTTCTTT.

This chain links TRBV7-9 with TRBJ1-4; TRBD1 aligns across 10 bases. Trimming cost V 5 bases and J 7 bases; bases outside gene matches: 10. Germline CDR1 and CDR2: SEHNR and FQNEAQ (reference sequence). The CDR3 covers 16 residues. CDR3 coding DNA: TGTGCCAGCAGCGTTAAGTCCGGGACAGGGGCTGAAAAACTGTTTTTT. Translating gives CASSVKSGTGAEKLFF.

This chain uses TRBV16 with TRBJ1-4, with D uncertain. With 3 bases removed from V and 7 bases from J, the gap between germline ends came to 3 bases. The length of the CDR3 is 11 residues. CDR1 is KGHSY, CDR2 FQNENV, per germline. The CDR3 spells CASSQGEKLFF. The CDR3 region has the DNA TGTGCCAGCAGCCAGGGTGAAAAACTGTTTTTT.

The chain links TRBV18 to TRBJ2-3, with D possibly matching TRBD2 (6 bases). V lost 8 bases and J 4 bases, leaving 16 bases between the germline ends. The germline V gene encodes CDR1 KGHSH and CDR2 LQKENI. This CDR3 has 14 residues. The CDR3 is CASRGELVADTQYF. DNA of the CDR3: TGTGCCAGCCGCGGGGAGTTGGTTGCAGATACGCAGTATTTT.

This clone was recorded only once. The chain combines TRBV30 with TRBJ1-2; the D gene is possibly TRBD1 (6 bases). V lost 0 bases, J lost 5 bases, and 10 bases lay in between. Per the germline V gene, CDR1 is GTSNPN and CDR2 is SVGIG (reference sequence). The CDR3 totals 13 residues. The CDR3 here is CAWSVRGAYGYTF. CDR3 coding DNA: TGTGCCTGGAGTGTAAGGGGGGCTTATGGCTACACCTTC.

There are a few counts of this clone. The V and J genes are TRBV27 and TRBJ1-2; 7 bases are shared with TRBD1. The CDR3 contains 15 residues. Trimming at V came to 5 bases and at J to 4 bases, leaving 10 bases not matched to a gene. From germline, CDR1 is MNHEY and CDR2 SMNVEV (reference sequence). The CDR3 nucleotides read TGTGCCAGCAGTACGCTAGGGGGCCGCGGCTATGGCTACACCTTC. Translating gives CASSTLGGRGYGYTF.

CDR3 sequence: CASSPVSGTSNSPLHF. DNA for the CDR3: TGTGCCAGCTCACCCGTTTCCGGGACGTCTAATTCACCCCTCCACTTT. The rearrangement links TRBV18 to TRBJ1-6; a weak D match, TRBD1 (5 bases). The CDR3 contains 16 residues. Germline assignment: CDR1 KGHSH and CDR2 LQKENI. Trimming took 3 bases from V and 6 from J, leaving 15 bases between them.

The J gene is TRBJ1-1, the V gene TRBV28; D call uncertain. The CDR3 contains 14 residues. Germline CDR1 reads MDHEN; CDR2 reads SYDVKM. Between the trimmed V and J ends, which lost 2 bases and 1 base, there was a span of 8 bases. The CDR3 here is CASSLVSTNTEAFF. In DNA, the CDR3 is TGTGCCAGCAGTTTAGTCTCCACGAACACTGAAGCTTTCTTT.

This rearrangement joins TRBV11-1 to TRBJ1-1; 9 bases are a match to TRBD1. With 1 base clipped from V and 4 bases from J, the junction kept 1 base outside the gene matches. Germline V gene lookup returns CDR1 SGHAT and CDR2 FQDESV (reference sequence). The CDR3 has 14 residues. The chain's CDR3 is CASSLVDRGTEAFF. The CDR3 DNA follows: TGTGCCAGCAGCTTAGTGGACAGGGGCACTGAAGCTTTCTTT.

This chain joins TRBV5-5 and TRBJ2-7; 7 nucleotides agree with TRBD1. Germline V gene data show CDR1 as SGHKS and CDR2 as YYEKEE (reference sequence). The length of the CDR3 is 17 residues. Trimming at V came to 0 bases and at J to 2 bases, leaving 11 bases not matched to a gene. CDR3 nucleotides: TGTGCCAGCAGCTTGGGGATTACAGGGGAAGGGGCCTACGAGCAGTACTTC. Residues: CASSLGITGEGAYEQYF.

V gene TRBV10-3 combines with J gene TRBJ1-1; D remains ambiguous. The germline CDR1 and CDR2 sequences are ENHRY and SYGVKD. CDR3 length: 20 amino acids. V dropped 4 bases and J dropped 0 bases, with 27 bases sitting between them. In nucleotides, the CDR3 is TGTGCCATCAGTGCCTCCGGCGGCGGAAGGGTTGTTGGTATGAACACTGAAGCTTTCTTT. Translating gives CAISASGGGRVVGMNTEAFF.

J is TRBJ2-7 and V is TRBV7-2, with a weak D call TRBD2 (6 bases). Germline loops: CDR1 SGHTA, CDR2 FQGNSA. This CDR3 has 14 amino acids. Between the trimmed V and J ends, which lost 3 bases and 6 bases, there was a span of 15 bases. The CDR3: CASSLVSSGGEQYF. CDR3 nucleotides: TGTGCCAGCAGCTTGGTTTCGTCCGGGGGCGAGCAGTACTTC.

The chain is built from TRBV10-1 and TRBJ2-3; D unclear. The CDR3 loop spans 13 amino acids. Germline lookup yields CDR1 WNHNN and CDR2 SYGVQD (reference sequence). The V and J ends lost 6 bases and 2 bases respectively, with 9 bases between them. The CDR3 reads CASSGRDTDTQYF. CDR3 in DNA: TGCGCCAGCAGCGGACGAGACACAGATACGCAGTATTTT.

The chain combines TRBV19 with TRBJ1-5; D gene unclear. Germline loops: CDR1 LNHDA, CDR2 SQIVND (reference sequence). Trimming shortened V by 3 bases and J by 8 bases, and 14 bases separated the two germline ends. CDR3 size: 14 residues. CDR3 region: CASSIVSHGKPQHF. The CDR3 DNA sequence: TGTGCCAGTAGTATCGTCAGCCACGGGAAGCCCCAGCATTTT.

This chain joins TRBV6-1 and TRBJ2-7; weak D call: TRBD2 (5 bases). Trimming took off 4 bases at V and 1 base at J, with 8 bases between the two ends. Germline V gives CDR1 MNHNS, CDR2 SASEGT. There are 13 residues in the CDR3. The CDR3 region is CASSGGFSYEQYF. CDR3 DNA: TGTGCCAGCAGTGGAGGGTTTTCCTACGAGCAGTACTTC.

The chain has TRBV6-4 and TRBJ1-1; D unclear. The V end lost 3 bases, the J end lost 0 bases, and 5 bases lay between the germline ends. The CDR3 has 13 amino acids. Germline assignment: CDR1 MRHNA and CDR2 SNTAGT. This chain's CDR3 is CASSEQLNTEAFF. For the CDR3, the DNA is TGTGCCAGCAGTGAACAGTTGAACACTGAAGCTTTCTTT.